These 24 T cell receptor beta chains originate from one sample sequenced in a study of T cells in Graves' hyperthyroidism and ophthalmopathy. Authors of the study amplified TCR beta CDR3 regions from RNA transcripts. With the HTBI primer set, the TCR CDR3 went through a first round of RT-PCR. Each CDR3 protein gets one entry after TCRdb re-called the multiplex PCR reads with MiXCR. Of approximately 600,000 distinct CDR3 sequences listed, about 14% are singletons. The specimen sequenced was blood. Receptor source: a woman younger than 45 with Graves' hyperthyroidism that later progressed to Graves' ophthalmopathy.

In its sample, this clonotype was seen many times. Relative to the germline gene, one junction end is altered; a read error may explain this. The J gene is TRBJ1-3, the V gene TRBV27; TRBD1 agrees at 7 bases. Germline assignment: CDR1 MNHEY and CDR2 SMNVEV (reference sequence). This CDR3 contains 13 residues. CDR3 nucleotides: TGTGCCAGCAGTTTCCGACAGGGAACGTGGGTAAATTTT. The encoded protein is CASSFRQGTWVNF.

This clonotype was observed at least ten times. The chain uses TRBV7-2 and TRBJ2-1; TRBD1 agrees at 9 bases. The V segment lost 3 bases and the J segment 7 bases; nucleotides outside the gene matches: 4. Germline CDR1 is SGHTA and CDR2 is FQGNSA. This CDR3 has 14 amino acids. This CDR3 reads CASSLDRGENEQFF. For the CDR3, the DNA is TGTGCCAGCAGCTTGGACAGGGGAGAAAATGAGCAGTTCTTC. Based on the CDR3 plus reference TRBV7-2 and TRBJ2-1, the full variable domain is GAGVSQSPSNKVTEKGKDVELRCDPISGHTALYWYRQSLGQGLEFLIYFQGNSAPDKSGLPSDRFSAERTGGSVSTLTIQRTQQEDSAVYLCASSLDRGENEQFFGPGTRLTVL.

This clonotype appeared many times. The genes are TRBV2 and TRBJ1-2; no reliable D call. V was clipped by 4 bases and J by 4 bases, with 10 bases between them. CDR1 is SNHLY, CDR2 FYNNEI, per germline. The CDR3 has 13 amino acids. CDR3 amino acids: CASSVKEGYGYTF. In DNA form, the CDR3 reads TGTGCCAGCAGTGTAAAGGAGGGCTATGGCTACACCTTC.

Concerning this clonotype itself: This may be a read error, as it is one base from a much larger clone. V and J are TRBV7-3 and TRBJ2-3, with 8 bases lining up with TRBD2. This CDR3 is built from 17 residues. Germline V gene lookup returns CDR1 SGHTA and CDR2 FQGTGA. The CDR3 protein is CAGSLASGPLSTDTQYF. The CDR3 DNA follows: TGTGCCGGCAGCTTGGCTAGCGGGCCCTTAAGCACAGATACGCAGTATTTT.

This clonotype has a count of ten or more. This chain connects TRBV2 to TRBJ2-3; 8 bases are a match to TRBD1. The CDR3 is made up of 18 amino acids. With V trimmed by 4 bases and J by 1 base, 13 bases remained unmatched. Looked up from germline, CDR1 is SNHLY and CDR2 is FYNNEI. This CDR3 is CASSAFFGWGQGTDTQYF. CDR3 in DNA: TGTGCCAGCAGTGCGTTTTTTGGTTGGGGACAGGGCACAGATACGCAGTATTTT.

The rearrangement uses TRBV28 and TRBJ1-2; D possibly corresponds to TRBD1 (5 bases). The CDR3 contains 15 residues. The germline V gene encodes CDR1 MDHEN and CDR2 SYDVKM. Trimming took 7 bases from V and 1 from J, leaving 16 bases between them. The CDR3 nucleotides are TGTGCCAGCAACGTGGGGCGGGGCAATAACTATGGCTACACCTTC. Amino acids: CASNVGRGNNYGYTF.

In its sample, this clonotype was seen many times. The chain links TRBV7-9 to TRBJ2-7; D ambiguous. V lost 2 bases to trimming and J lost 2 bases, with 10 bases between them. There are 14 residues in the CDR3. Germline V gene sequence: CDR1 SEHNR, CDR2 FQNEAQ (reference sequence). The CDR3 spells CASSLLPVTYEQYF. DNA for the CDR3: TGTGCCAGCAGCTTACTGCCGGTCACCTACGAGCAGTACTTC. The complete variable domain, with remaining parts taken from reference TRBV7-9 and TRBJ2-7, reads DTGVSQNPRHKITKRGQNVTFRCDPISEHNRLYWYRQTLGQGPEFLTYFQNEAQLEKSRLLSDRFSAERPKGSFSTLEIQRTEQGDSAMYLCASSLLPVTYEQYFGPGTRLTVT.

This clonotype was detected many times. The chain carries TRBV12-3 or TRBV12-4 and TRBJ2-1; D could derive from TRBD1 or TRBD2 (5 bases each). The V end was cut by 2 bases, the J end by 1 base, with 24 bases between. The CDR3 consists of 20 residues. The CDR3: CASSLRDVNYQPKSYNEQFF. DNA of the CDR3: TGTGCCAGCAGTTTACGGGACGTAAACTATCAACCAAAATCCTACAATGAGCAGTTCTTC.

This clonotype was recorded at least ten times. V is TRBV7-3 and J is TRBJ2-7; D is possibly TRBD1 or TRBD2 (5 bases each). The germline V and J ends were trimmed by 4 bases and 4 bases, with 23 bases remaining between them. The CDR3 is 17 amino acids. Germline CDR1 and CDR2: SGHTA and FQGTGA. CDR3 nucleotides: TGTGCCAGCAGCTCGCCGTTAGGGACCGAAGGAGGTTACGAGCAGTACTTC. Translating gives CASSSPLGTEGGYEQYF.

This chain uses TRBV7-2 with TRBJ2-2, with D tentatively TRBD2 (6 bases). Germline CDR1 SGHTA, CDR2 FQGNSA. The germline V and J ends were trimmed by 9 bases and 13 bases, with 21 bases remaining between them. This CDR3 spans 13 amino acids. CDR3 coding DNA: TGTGCCAGTTCTCCCGGGAGCCCGGAGCGGCTGTTTTTT. This encodes CASSPGSPERLFF.

This clonotype showed up many times. The CDR3 DNA is TGTGCCAGCAGTCTGAGCCACGGGTCAGGGACAGATACGCAGTATTTT. It codes for CASSLSHGSGTDTQYF. This chain connects TRBV7-2 to TRBJ2-3, with D possibly being TRBD1 (5 bases). This CDR3 comprises 16 residues. V shed 6 bases and J shed 3 bases, with 19 bases lying between them. The germline V gene encodes CDR1 SGHTA and CDR2 FQGNSA.

The chain joins TRBV5-8 to TRBJ2-7; 11 bases map to TRBD2. J was trimmed by 2 bases and V by 4 bases; bases with no gene match: 8. The CDR3 extends over 16 amino acids. Looked up from germline, CDR1 is SGHTS and CDR2 is YDEGEE. As DNA, the CDR3 is TGTGCCAGCAGCGCGAGACTAGCGGGGCCTCCCTACGAGCAGTACTTC. Amino acid sequence: CASSARLAGPPYEQYF.

This clonotype has just one count. With a much larger clone just one base away, this may be a read error. The V call is TRBV7-3, the J call TRBJ2-3; the D call may be TRBD1 or TRBD2 (5 bases each). Germline-derived CDR1 and CDR2 are SGHTA and FQGTGA. The CDR3 loop spans 14 amino acids. V was cut by 5 bases and J by 4 bases, with 13 bases left in between. DNA for the CDR3: TGTGCCAGCAGCCGGGACGGGCTCTCAGATACGCAGTATTTT. Residues: CASSRDGLSDTQYF.

This clonotype has at least ten counts. The chain uses TRBV2 and TRBJ1-2; D is ambiguous. Between the trimmed V and J ends, which lost 10 bases and 4 bases, there was a span of 13 bases. Per the germline V gene, CDR1 is SNHLY and CDR2 is FYNNEI. This CDR3 spans 12 amino acids. The CDR3 loop is CAKRPDGYGYTF. CDR3 sequence (DNA): TGTGCCAAACGTCCCGACGGCTATGGCTACACCTTC.

The rearrangement joins TRBV3-1 to TRBJ2-5; no clear D. CDR3 length equals 14 residues. Germline V CDR1 and CDR2: LGHDT, YNNKEL (reference sequence). V lost 1 base to trimming and J lost 4 bases, with 10 bases between them. The CDR3: CASSQGVLGETQYF. CDR3 bases: TGTGCCAGCAGCCAAGGAGTGCTGGGAGAGACCCAGTACTTC.

This clonotype was observed at least ten times. V gene TRBV13 combines with J gene TRBJ2-3, with D perhaps TRBD2 (6 bases). The CDR3 contains 14 residues. In germline, CDR1 is PRHDT, CDR2 FYEKMQ (reference sequence). Trimming shortened V by 2 bases and J by 3 bases, and 9 bases separated the two germline ends. In DNA, the CDR3 is TGTGCCAGCAGCTTACCGGGGGAGACAGATACGCAGTATTTT. Amino acids: CASSLPGETDTQYF.

At least ten counts were recorded for this clonotype. The genes are TRBV6-1 and TRBJ1-1, with D hard to call. CDR1 and CDR2 from the germline V gene are MNHNS and SASEGT. This CDR3 has 14 residues. V was clipped by 1 base and J by 5 bases, with 11 bases between them. The CDR3, as DNA: TGTGCCAGCAGTGAAGGAACCCAGAGGACTGAAGCTTTCTTT. Translation: CASSEGTQRTEAFF.

This clonotype showed up many times. This chain uses TRBV28 with TRBJ2-1, with D hard to call. The CDR3 is 11 amino acids. Looked up from germline, CDR1 is MDHEN and CDR2 is SYDVKM. V lost 6 bases to trimming and J lost 8 bases, with 8 bases between them. CDR3 in DNA: TGTGCCAGCAGAGGTGATTATGAGCAGTTCTTC. The encoded protein is CASRGDYEQFF.

This clonotype was counted ten times or more. This chain joins TRBV7-3 and TRBJ2-3; 12 bases are a match to TRBD2. CDR3 size: 16 residues. V lost 5 bases and J lost 2; bases outside the gene matches: 5. CDR1 is SGHTA and CDR2 is FQGTGA in the germline V gene. The DNA of the CDR3 is TGTGCCAGCAGCCTCGGACTAGCGGGATACACAGATACGCAGTATTTT. Its translation: CASSLGLAGYTDTQYF.

This chain uses TRBV7-9 with TRBJ1-6; D is possibly TRBD1 (5 bases). V was shortened by 5 bases and J by 7 bases, with 18 bases between the two germline ends. CDR1 SEHNR and CDR2 FQNEAQ come from the germline V gene (reference sequence). The CDR3 totals 16 residues. The CDR3 sequence: CASSPTTGQGNSPLHF. As DNA, the CDR3 is TGTGCCAGCAGCCCAACGACGGGGCAAGGAAATTCACCCCTCCACTTT. Looking up the rest from reference TRBV7-9 and TRBJ1-6 gives the full variable domain: DTGVSQNPRHKITKRGQNVTFRCDPISEHNRLYWYRQTLGQGPEFLTYFQNEAQLEKSRLLSDRFSAERPKGSFSTLEIQRTEQGDSAMYLCASSPTTGQGNSPLHFGNGTRLTVT.

This chain uses TRBV6-2 or TRBV6-3 with TRBJ2-1; 10 nucleotides line up with TRBD2. Germline lookup yields CDR1 MNHEY and CDR2 SVGEGT. There are 15 residues in the CDR3. With V trimmed by 10 bases and J by 4 bases, 10 bases remained unmatched. The DNA of the CDR3 is TGTGCCATCAGCCAACTAGCGGGGCAATACAATGAGCAGTTCTTC. This encodes CAISQLAGQYNEQFF.

This clonotype occurred many times. The chain couples TRBV24-1 to TRBJ2-7, with unresolved D. There are 15 residues in the CDR3. V dropped 3 bases and J dropped 7 bases, with 18 bases sitting between them. Germline CDR1 reads KGHDR; CDR2 reads SFDVKD. The CDR3 protein is CATSDPASDGWEQYF. The CDR3 nucleotides are TGTGCCACCAGTGATCCCGCGTCGGACGGGTGGGAGCAGTACTTC.

This clonotype was counted only a few times. In nucleotides, the CDR3 is TGTGCCAGTAGTCCGGCCCGACAGGCCCTGCCCAAAGAGACCCAGTACTTC. It translates to CASSPARQALPKETQYF. This chain connects TRBV19 to TRBJ2-5; possible D gene TRBD1, 6 bases. The germline CDR1 and CDR2 sequences are LNHDA and SQIVND (reference sequence). The CDR3 extends over 17 amino acids. Trimming removed 5 bases at V and 3 bases at J, with 22 bases between.

The sample holds a few counts of this clonotype. The chain joins TRBV15 to TRBJ2-2; D remains ambiguous. The germline V and J ends were trimmed by 3 bases and 6 bases, with 8 bases remaining between them. This CDR3 has 13 residues. Germline V CDR1 and CDR2: LNHNV, YYDKDF (reference sequence). CDR3 nucleotides: TGTGCCACCAGCAGTGGCATCCCCGGGGAGCTGTTTTTT. Translating it yields CATSSGIPGELFF.